A single TCR beta chain is shown here with its context. The antigen is unknown. Method: immunoSEQ multiplex PCR; TCRdb's copy keeps in-frame clones and lacks some. In the table there are approximately 150,000 clones, around 83% of which are singletons. The sample belongs to a study of T cell responses to AZD1222 COVID-19 vaccine. Study-level findings and limits: Clonal diversity was possibly underestimated; the donors were predominantly white British and more often female. Nearly half of spike-specific TCRs reportedly target variant regions that are unmutated in the B.1.351 and B.1.1.7 variants. Two AZD1222 administrations were followed by greater Spike-specific TCR breadth and depth.

V lost 5 bases and J 4 bases, leaving 12 bases between the germline ends. Germline V CDR1 and CDR2: PRHDT, FYEKMQ (reference sequence). This CDR3 is built from 13 residues. Second doses that came at about 4 or about 12 weeks were put together. The rearrangement joins TRBV13 to TRBJ2-7; D remains ambiguous. The sequenced sample was peripheral blood, obtained 28 days after the second AZD1222 dose. This TCR was recovered from an adult who received the AZD1222 COVID-19 vaccine. This chain's CDR3 is CASSNGPPYEQYF. The CDR3 DNA reads as TGTGCCAGCAGCAACGGACCCCCTTACGAGCAGTACTTC.